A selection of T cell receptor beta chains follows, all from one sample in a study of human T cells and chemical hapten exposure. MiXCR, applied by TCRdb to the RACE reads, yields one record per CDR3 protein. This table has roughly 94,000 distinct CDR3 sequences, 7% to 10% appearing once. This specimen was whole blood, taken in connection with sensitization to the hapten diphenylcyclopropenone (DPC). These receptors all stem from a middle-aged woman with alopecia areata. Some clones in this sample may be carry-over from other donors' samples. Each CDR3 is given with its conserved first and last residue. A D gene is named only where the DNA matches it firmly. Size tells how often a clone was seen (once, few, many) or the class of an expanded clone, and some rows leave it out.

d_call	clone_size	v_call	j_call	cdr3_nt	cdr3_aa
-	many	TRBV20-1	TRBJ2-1	TGCAGTGCTAGAGATGAGGGCTACTCTGATTACAATGAGCAGTTCTTC	CSARDEGYSDYNEQFF
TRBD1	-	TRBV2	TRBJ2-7	TGTGCCAGCAGTGCGGACAGGACCGAGCAGTACTTC	CASSADRTEQYF
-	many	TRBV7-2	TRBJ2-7	TGTGCCAGCAGAGCGAAAAACTCCTACGAGCAGTACTTC	CASRAKNSYEQYF
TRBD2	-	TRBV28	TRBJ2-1	TGTGCCAGCAGTGCCGGGACTAGCGGATCCTACAATGAGCAGTTCTTC	CASSAGTSGSYNEQFF
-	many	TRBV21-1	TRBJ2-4	TGTGCCAGCAGCAAAGAGGAAACCACTTGGACGGGGGCCAAAAACATTCAGTACTTC	CASSKEETTWTGAKNIQYF
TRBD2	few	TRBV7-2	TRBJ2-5	TGTGCCAGCAGCTTAGGACTAGCGGGCTCCCAAGAGACCCAGTACTTC	CASSLGLAGSQETQYF
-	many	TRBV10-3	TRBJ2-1	TGTGCCATCAGAAAAGGACAGAACTATTACAATGAGCAGTTCTTC	CAIRKGQNYYNEQFF
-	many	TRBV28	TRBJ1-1	TGTGCCAGCAGTTTGCAGGGCACTGAAGCTTTCTTT	CASSLQGTEAFF
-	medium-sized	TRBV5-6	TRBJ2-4	TGTGCCAGCAGCTTGGAACCGGGGGGCATCAAAAACATTCAGTACTTC	CASSLEPGGIKNIQYF
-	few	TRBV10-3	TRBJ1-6	TGTGCCATCAGTGAGTCCCAGGGAAGTAATTCACCCCTCCACTTT	CAISESQGSNSPLHF
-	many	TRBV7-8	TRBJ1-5	TGTGCCAGCAGCTTAGCGGGCGGGGGGCAGAGGGAGCAGCCCCAGCATTTT	CASSLAGGGQREQPQHF
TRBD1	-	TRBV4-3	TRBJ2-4	TGCGCCAGCAGCCAAGATCTAAACAGGGGGAGAAACATTCAGTACTTC	CASSQDLNRGRNIQYF
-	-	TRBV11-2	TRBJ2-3	TGTGCCAGCAGCTTCTACAGGGGAGGGGCAGATACGCAGTATTTT	CASSFYRGGADTQYF
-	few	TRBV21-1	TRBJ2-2	TGTGCCAGCAGCAAACGGCAGGGGACCGGGGAGCTGTTTTTT	CASSKRQGTGELFF
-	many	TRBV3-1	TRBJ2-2	TGTGCCAGCAGCCAAGATCGGGGGACCCTACCTCCCCCCGACAGTCAGTCTACCGGGGAGCTGTTTTTT	CASSQDRGTLPPPDSQSTGELFF
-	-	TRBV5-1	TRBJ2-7	TGCGCCAGCAGCTTGGAGGCGGGGGAGCAGTACTTC	CASSLEAGEQYF
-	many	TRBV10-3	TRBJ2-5	TGTGCCATCAGTGAGTCAAGAGGCGCCGTTTCGGGCGAGACCCAGTACTTC	CAISESRGAVSGETQYF
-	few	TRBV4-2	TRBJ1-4	TGTGCCAGCAGCCGTGAGGCCATCAATGAAAAACTGTTTTTT	CASSREAINEKLFF
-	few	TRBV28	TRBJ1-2	TGTGCCGGGCAGGGGATAGATGGCTACACCTTC	CAGQGIDGYTF
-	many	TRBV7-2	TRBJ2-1	TGTGCCAGCAGCTTAGTTGGTGGGGGACCCTACAATGAGCAGTTCTTC	CASSLVGGGPYNEQFF
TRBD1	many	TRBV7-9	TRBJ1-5	TGTGCCAGCAGCCTTGGACAGGGAGGTCAGCCCCAGCATTTT	CASSLGQGGQPQHF
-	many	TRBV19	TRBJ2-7	TGTGCCAGTAGTATTCTGATCGAGGGAGAGCAGTACTTC	CASSILIEGEQYF
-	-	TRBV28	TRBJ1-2	TGTGCCAGCAGTTACTTATGGGATGGCTACACCTTC	CASSYLWDGYTF
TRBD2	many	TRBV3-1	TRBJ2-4	TGTGCCAGCAGCCAGGAGAGTGTGGGAGGGAGAAACATTCAGTACTTC	CASSQESVGGRNIQYF
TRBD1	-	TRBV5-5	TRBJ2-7	TGTGCCAGCAGCTTTGGGACAGGATCCTACGAGCAGTACTTC	CASSFGTGSYEQYF
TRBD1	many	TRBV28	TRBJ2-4	TGTGCCAGCAGTCTCTGGCCGGACAGGGGGCACAAAAACATTCAGTACTTC	CASSLWPDRGHKNIQYF
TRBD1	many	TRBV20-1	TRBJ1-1	TGCAGTGCTAGAGAAGGGGGCCCGAACACTGAAGCTTTCTTT	CSAREGGPNTEAFF
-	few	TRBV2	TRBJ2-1	TGTGCCGGGTGCCGGGACCGAGGGATGGATGAGCAGTTCTTC	CAGCRDRGMDEQFF
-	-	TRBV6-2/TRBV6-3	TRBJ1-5	TGTGCCAGCAGCCACCGGGGCAATCAGCCCCAGCATTTT	CASSHRGNQPQHF
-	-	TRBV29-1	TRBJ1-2	TGCAGCGTCTCATGGGGGATCGATGGCTACACCTTC	CSVSWGIDGYTF
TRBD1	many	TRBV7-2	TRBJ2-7	TGTGCCAGCAGCTCACAGGGACAGGGGATACACGAGCAGTACTTC	CASSSQGQGIHEQYF
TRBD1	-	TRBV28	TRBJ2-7	TGTGCCAGCAGTTTTGACAGGGCGGTCGAGCAGTACTTC	CASSFDRAVEQYF
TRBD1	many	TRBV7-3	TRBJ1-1	TGTGCCAGCAGCTTAGGATTCGGACAGGGCGAGGGAACTGAAGCTTTCTTT	CASSLGFGQGEGTEAFF
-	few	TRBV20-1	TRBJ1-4	TGCAGTGCTAGTCATGGGGCGGGGGAAAAACTGTTTTTT	CSASHGAGEKLFF
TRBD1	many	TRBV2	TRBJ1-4	TGTGCCAGCAAAACGGACAGGGGGAATGAAAAACTGTTTTTT	CASKTDRGNEKLFF
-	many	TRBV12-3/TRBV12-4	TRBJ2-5	TGTGCCAGCAGTCCCAGGGACGGGAAAGAGACCCAGTACTTC	CASSPRDGKETQYF
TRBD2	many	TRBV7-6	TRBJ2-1	TGTGCCAGCAGCCCGGGACTAGCGTTAGGGGAGCAGTTCTTC	CASSPGLALGEQFF
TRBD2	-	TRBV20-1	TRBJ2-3	TGCAGTGCAAATAGCGGGAGGGGCACAGATACGCAGTATTTT	CSANSGRGTDTQYF
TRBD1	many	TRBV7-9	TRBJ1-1	TGTGCCAGCAACCAACAGGGGACTGAAGCTTTCTTT	CASNQQGTEAFF
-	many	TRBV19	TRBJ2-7	TGTGCCAGTAGTATGGCGGGCGCCTCCAGGACCGGGCAGTACTTC	CASSMAGASRTGQYF
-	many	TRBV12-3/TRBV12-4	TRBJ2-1	TGTGCCAGCAGTTTAAGGGGAATCGAGCAGTTCTTC	CASSLRGIEQFF
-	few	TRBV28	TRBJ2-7	TGTGCCAGCAGGTTGGGCCCCCGGCAGTACTTC	CASRLGPRQYF
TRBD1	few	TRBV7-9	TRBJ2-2	TGTGCCAGCAGCGAAACAGGGGGAGTCACCGGGGAGCTGTTTTTT	CASSETGGVTGELFF
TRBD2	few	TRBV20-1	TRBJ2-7	TGCAGTGCTAGGGCTAGCGGCCTCTCCTACGAGCAGTACTTC	CSARASGLSYEQYF
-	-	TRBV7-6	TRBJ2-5	TGTGCCAGCAGCTTAGGGACGGGCCTAGAGACCCAGTACTTC	CASSLGTGLETQYF
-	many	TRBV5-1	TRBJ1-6	TGCGCCAGCAGCTTGAACCGTGATAATTCACCCCTCCACTTT	CASSLNRDNSPLHF